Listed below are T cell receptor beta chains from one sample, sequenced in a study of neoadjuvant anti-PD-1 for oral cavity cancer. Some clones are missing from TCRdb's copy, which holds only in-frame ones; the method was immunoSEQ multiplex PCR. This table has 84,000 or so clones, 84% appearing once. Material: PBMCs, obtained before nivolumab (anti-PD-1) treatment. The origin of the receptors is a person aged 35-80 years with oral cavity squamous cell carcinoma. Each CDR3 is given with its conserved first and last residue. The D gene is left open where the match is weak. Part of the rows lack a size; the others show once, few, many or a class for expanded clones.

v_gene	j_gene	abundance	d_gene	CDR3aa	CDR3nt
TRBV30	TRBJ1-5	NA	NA	CAWSVRETVNQPQHF	TGTGCCTGGAGTGTCCGAGAGACAGTCAATCAGCCCCAGCATTTT
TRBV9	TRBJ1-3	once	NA	CASSPQPRAGGSGNTIYF	TGTGCCAGCAGCCCCCAACCGAGGGCGGGGGGCTCTGGAAACACCATATATTTT
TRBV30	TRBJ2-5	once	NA	CAWSPGQLMYQETQYF	TGTGCCTGGAGCCCAGGACAGCTCATGTACCAAGAGACCCAGTACTTC
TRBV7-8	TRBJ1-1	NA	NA	CASSFRDTEAFF	TGTGCCAGCAGCTTCAGGGACACTGAAGCTTTCTTT
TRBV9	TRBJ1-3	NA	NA	CASSATSGNTIYF	TGTGCCAGCAGCGCGACATCTGGAAACACCATATATTTT
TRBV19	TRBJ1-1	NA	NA	CASSKEGVWGGNTEAFF	TGTGCCAGTAGCAAAGAGGGGGTTTGGGGTGGGAACACTGAAGCTTTCTTT
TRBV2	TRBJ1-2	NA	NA	CASIPDSNYGYTF	TGTGCCAGCATCCCGGACAGCAACTATGGCTACACCTTC
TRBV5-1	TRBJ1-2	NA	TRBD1	CASSLGQGAVNYGYTF	TGCGCCAGCAGCTTGGGACAGGGGGCGGTTAACTATGGCTACACCTTC
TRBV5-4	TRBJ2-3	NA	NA	CASSLDPKGTDTQYF	TGTGCCAGCAGCTTGGACCCGAAGGGCACAGATACGCAGTATTTT
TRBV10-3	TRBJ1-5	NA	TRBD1	CAIKGASGTGGDQPQHF	TGTGCCATCAAGGGCGCCTCCGGGACAGGGGGCGATCAGCCCCAGCATTTT
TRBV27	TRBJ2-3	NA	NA	CASSFGHLTDTQYF	TGTGCCAGCAGTTTTGGACACCTCACAGATACGCAGTATTTT
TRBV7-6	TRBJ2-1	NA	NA	CASSLVGGEGPEWQFF	TGTGCCAGCAGCTTAGTGGGGGGAGAGGGCCCTGAATGGCAGTTCTTC
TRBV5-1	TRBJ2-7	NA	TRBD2	CASSVQAGEGYEQYF	TGCGCCAGCAGCGTACAAGCGGGAGAAGGCTACGAGCAGTACTTC
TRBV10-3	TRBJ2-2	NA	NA	CAIAGTARNTGELFF	TGTGCCATCGCCGGGACGGCCCGGAACACCGGGGAGCTGTTTTTT
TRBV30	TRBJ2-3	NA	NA	CAWRVYSTDTQYF	TGTGCCTGGAGGGTGTATAGCACAGATACGCAGTATTTT
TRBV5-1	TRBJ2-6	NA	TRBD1	CASSGTGVGANVLTF	TGCGCCAGCAGCGGAACAGGGGTTGGGGCCAACGTCCTGACTTTC
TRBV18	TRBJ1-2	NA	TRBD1	CASSPDTQGADGYGYTF	TGTGCCAGCTCACCGGATACACAGGGGGCCGATGGCTATGGCTACACCTTC
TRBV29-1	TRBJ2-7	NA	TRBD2	CSVVGDSGRVLPYEQYF	TGCAGCGTTGTAGGGGATAGCGGGAGAGTTCTCCCCTACGAGCAGTACTTC
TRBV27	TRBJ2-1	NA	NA	CASSTGTRGLGGQFF	TGTGCCAGCAGTACCGGGACTAGGGGGCTCGGTGGGCAGTTCTTC
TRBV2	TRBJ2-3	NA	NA	CASRPRPIPEDTQYF	TGTGCCAGCAGACCTCGACCCATCCCAGAAGATACGCAGTATTTT
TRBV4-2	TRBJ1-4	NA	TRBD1	CASSQDRAGTGNEKLFF	TGTGCCAGCAGCCAAGATAGGGCCGGGACAGGGAACGAAAAACTGTTTTTT
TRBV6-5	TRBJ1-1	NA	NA	CASSFRGIGTEAFF	TGTGCCAGCAGTTTCAGGGGAATAGGCACTGAAGCTTTCTTT
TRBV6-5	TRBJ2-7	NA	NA	CASSYATGSEQYF	TGTGCCAGCAGTTACGCCACAGGGTCCGAGCAGTACTTC
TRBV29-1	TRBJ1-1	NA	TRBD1	CSCRTGMVEAFF	TGCAGTTGCCGGACAGGGATGGTTGAAGCTTTCTTT
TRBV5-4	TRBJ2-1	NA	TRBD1	CASSPSGTGTVYNEQFF	TGTGCCAGCAGCCCTTCGGGCACCGGGACAGTCTACAATGAGCAGTTCTTC
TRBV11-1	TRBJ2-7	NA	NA	CASSRQAFSYEQYF	TGTGCCAGCAGCCGACAGGCCTTCTCCTACGAGCAGTACTTC
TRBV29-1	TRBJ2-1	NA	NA	CSVRPGLLEQFF	TGCAGCGTTCGGCCCGGACTGCTGGAGCAGTTCTTC
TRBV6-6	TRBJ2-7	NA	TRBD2	CASSFVGLAGEEQYF	TGTGCCAGCAGTTTCGTTGGACTAGCGGGAGAGGAGCAGTACTTC
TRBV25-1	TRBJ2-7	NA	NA	CASSLNYEQYF	TGTGCCAGCAGTTTAAACTACGAGCAGTACTTC
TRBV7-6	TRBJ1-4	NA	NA	CASSFSGSTNEKLFF	TGTGCCAGCAGCTTCTCCGGCTCAACTAATGAAAAACTGTTTTTT
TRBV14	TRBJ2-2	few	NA	CASSHRGGELFF	TGTGCCAGCAGCCATCGAGGTGGGGAGCTGTTTTTT
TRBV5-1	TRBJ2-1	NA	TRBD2	CASSSLAGPSSYNEQFF	TGCGCCAGCAGCTCTCTAGCGGGGCCTAGCTCCTACAATGAGCAGTTCTTC
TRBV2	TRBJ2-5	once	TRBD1	CASSKGQGFGETQYF	TGTGCCAGCAGCAAGGGACAGGGGTTCGGAGAGACCCAGTACTTC
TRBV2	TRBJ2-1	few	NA	CASRGRDYNEQFF	TGTGCCAGCAGGGGCAGGGACTACAATGAGCAGTTCTTC
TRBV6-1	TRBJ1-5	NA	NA	CASSDVQGNQPQHF	TGTGCCAGCAGTGATGTACAGGGAAATCAGCCCCAGCATTTT
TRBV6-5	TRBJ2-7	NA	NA	CASSLDPSYEQYF	TGTGCCAGCAGTTTGGACCCCTCCTACGAGCAGTACTTC
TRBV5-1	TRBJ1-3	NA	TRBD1	CASSFDREKYTIYF	TGCGCCAGCAGCTTCGACAGGGAGAAATACACCATATATTTT
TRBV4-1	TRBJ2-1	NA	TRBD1	CASSSSGQAFRSYNEQFF	TGCGCCAGCAGCTCATCTGGACAGGCTTTTCGGTCCTACAATGAGCAGTTCTTC
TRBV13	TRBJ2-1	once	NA	CASSNTGTFYNEQFF	TGTGCCAGCAGCAACACCGGGACTTTTTACAATGAGCAGTTCTTC
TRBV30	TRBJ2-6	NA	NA	CASLTGLISGANVLTF	TGTGCCTCGCTAACAGGGCTAATTTCTGGGGCCAACGTCCTGACTTTC
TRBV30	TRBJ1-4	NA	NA	CAWSVPGGKLFF	TGTGCCTGGAGTGTCCCGGGCGGGAAACTGTTTTTT
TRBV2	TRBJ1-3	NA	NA	CASSEALSGNTIYF	TGTGCCAGCAGTGAAGCGCTTTCCGGAAACACCATATATTTT
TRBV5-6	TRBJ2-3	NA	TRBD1	CASSPGQGWFTDTQYF	TGTGCCAGCAGCCCCGGACAGGGGTGGTTCACAGATACGCAGTATTTT
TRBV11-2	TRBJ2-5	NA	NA	CASSSETDGEETQYF	TGTGCCAGCAGCTCAGAGACTGACGGGGAAGAGACCCAGTACTTC
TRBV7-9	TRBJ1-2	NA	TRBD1	CASSPTGGGYTF	TGTGCCAGCAGCCCAACAGGGGGTGGCTACACCTTC
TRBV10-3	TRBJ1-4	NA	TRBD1	CAISTGAATNEKLFF	TGTGCCATCTCGACAGGGGCAGCAACTAATGAAAAACTGTTTTTT
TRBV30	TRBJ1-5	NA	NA	CAWEISGQPQHF	TGTGCCTGGGAAATTAGTGGGCAGCCCCAGCATTTT
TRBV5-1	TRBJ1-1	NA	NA	CASSSLTAEAFF	TGCGCCAGCAGCTCCCTGACAGCCGAAGCTTTCTTT
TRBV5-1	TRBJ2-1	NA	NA	CASSPISLVYNEQFF	TGCGCCAGCAGCCCCATCTCACTAGTCTACAATGAGCAGTTCTTC
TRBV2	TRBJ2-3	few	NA	CASSESTDTQYF	TGTGCCAGCAGTGAGAGCACAGATACGCAGTATTTT
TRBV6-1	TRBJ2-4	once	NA	CASSKGLTALAKNIQYF	TGTGCCAGCAGTAAAGGGTTGACAGCCCTAGCCAAAAACATTCAGTACTTC
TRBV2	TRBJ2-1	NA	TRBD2	CASGWGGTYNEQFF	TGTGCCAGCGGGTGGGGGGGGACGTACAATGAGCAGTTCTTC